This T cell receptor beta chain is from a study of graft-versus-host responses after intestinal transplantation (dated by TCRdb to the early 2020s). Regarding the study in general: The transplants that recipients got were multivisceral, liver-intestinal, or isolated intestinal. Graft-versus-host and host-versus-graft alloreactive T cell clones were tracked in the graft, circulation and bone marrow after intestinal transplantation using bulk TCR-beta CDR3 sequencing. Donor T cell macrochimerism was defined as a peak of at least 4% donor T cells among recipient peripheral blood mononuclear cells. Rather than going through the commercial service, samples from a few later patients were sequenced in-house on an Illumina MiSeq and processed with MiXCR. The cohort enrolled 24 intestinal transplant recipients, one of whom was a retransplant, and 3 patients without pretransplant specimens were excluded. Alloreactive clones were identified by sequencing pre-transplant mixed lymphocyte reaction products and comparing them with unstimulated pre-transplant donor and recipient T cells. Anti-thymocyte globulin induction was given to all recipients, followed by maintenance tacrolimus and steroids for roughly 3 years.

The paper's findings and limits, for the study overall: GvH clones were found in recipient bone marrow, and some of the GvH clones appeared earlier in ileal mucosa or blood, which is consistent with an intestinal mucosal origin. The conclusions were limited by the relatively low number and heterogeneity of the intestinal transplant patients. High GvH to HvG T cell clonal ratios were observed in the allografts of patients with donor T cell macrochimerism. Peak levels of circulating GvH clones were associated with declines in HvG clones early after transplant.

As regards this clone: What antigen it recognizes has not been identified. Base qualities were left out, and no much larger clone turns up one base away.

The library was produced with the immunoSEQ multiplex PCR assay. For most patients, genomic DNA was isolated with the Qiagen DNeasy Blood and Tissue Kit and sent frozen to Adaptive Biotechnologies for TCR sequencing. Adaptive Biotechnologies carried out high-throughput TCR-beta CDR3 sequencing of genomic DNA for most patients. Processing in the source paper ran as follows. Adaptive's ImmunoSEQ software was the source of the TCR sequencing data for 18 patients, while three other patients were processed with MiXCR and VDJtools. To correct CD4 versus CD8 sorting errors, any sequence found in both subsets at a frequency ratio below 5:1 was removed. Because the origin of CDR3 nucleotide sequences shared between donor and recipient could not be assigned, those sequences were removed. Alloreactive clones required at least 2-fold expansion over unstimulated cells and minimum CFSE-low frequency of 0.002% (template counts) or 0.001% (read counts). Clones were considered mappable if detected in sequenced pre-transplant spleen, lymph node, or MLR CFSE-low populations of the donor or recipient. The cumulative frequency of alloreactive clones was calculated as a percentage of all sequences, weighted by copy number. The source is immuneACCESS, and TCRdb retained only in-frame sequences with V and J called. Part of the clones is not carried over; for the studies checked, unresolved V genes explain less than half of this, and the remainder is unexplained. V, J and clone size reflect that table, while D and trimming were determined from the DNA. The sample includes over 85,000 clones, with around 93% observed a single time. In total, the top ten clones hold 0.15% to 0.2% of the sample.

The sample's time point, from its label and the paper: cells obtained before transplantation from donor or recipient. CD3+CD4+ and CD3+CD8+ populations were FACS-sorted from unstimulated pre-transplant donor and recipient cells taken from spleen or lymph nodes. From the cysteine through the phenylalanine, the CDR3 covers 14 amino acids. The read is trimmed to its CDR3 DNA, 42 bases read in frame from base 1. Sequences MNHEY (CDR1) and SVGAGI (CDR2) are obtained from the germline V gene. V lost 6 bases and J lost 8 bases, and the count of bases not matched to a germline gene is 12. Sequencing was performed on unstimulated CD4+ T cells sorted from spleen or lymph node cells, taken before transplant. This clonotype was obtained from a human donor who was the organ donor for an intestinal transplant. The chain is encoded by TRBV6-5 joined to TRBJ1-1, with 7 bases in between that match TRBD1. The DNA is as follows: TGTGCCAGCAGGGTTACCGACAGGGCTCGGGAAGCTTTCTTT. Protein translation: CASRVTDRAREAFF.